A single sample gave rise to the 28 T cell receptor beta chains below, sequenced in a study of beta chain features in type 1 diabetes. Sequenced material consisted of expressed TCRB transcripts (all of the isolated RNA was reverse transcribed). The repertoire was sequenced with immunoSEQ multiplex PCR; TCRdb's copy has only in-frame clones and lacks some. The data hold hundreds of thousands of clones, with around 15% observed a single time. Sequenced material: naive CD4+ T cells from blood. The origin of the receptors is a man between 18 and 29 years old in good health.

The chain couples TRBV4-2 to TRBJ2-3; D is possibly TRBD1 (6 bases). Trimming took 1 base from V and 4 from J, leaving 12 bases between them. Germline V gene lookup returns CDR1 LGHNA and CDR2 YNFKEQ. This CDR3 has 15 residues. CDR3 DNA sequence: TGTGCCAGCAGCCAAGCGACAGGCGAGGCAGATACGCAGTATTTT. Its protein product is CASSQATGEADTQYF.

The table lists this clone with a few counts. V and J are TRBV5-4 and TRBJ1-5; TRBD1 agrees at 7 bases. Germline V gene sequence: CDR1 SGHNT, CDR2 YYREEE (reference sequence). Unmatched junction bases numbered 2, after V lost 0 bases and J lost 5 bases. The CDR3 loop spans 14 amino acids. DNA of the CDR3: TGTGCCAGCAGCTTGGCAGGGGGGGATCAGCCCCAGCATTTT. Translating gives CASSLAGGDQPQHF.

J is TRBJ2-7 and V is TRBV4-3, with D maybe TRBD2 (6 bases). The CDR3 consists of 15 residues. Looked up from germline, CDR1 is LGHNA and CDR2 is YSLEER. V was clipped by 0 bases and J by 2 bases, with 11 bases between them. CDR3 in amino acids: CASSQEGTGTYEQYF. The CDR3 DNA is TGCGCCAGCAGCCAAGAGGGGACTGGAACCTACGAGCAGTACTTC.

The DNA for the CDR3 is TGCGCCAGCAGCTTGGGGTTCGGGCAGGGGACCTACGAGCAGTACTTC. Its protein product is CASSLGFGQGTYEQYF. The chain recombines TRBV5-1 with TRBJ2-7; D perhaps matches TRBD1 (6 bases). CDR3 length: 16 residues. Trimming took 0 bases from V and 2 from J, leaving 15 bases between them. Germline V lookup: CDR1 SGHRS, CDR2 YFSETQ.

The J gene is TRBJ2-2, the V gene TRBV2; 10 nucleotides line up with TRBD1. The CDR3 totals 15 residues. Germline CDR1 and CDR2: SNHLY and FYNNEI. After removal of 6 bases from V and 5 bases from J, the junction contained 6 bases not matched to a gene. The CDR3 region has the DNA TGTGCCAGCAGAGGACAGGGGGTGGTGACCGGGGAGCTGTTTTTT. Its translation is CASRGQGVVTGELFF.

This clone turned up a few times. This chain joins TRBV9 and TRBJ2-7; 8 bases fit TRBD1. This CDR3 is 14 amino acids long. Germline V gene sequence: CDR1 SGDLS, CDR2 YYNGEE. With 2 bases clipped from V and 1 base from J, the junction kept 2 bases outside the gene matches. CDR3 nucleotides: TGTGCCAGCAGCGTCAGGACAGGGTCCTACGAGCAGTACTTC. Encoded protein: CASSVRTGSYEQYF. Full variable domain (remainder filled in from reference TRBV9 and TRBJ2-7): DSGVTQTPKHLITATGQRVTLRCSPRSGDLSVYWYQQSLDQGLQFLIQYYNGEERAKGNILERFSAQQFPDLHSELNLSSLELGDSALYFCASSVRTGSYEQYFGPGTRLTVT.

This clone came up a few times. This chain joins TRBV21-1 and TRBJ1-2; TRBD1 was called by the table and not checked on the DNA. TRBV21-1 is assigned pseudogene status. CDR3 length: 15 amino acids. The CDR3 region has the DNA TGTGCCAGCAGCAAAGGACAGGGGCACAGGTATGGCTACACCTTC. Translated, it gives CASSKGQGHRYGYTF.

This clone has only a few counts. The chain recombines TRBV27 with TRBJ1-5, with D possibly matching TRBD1 (5 bases). This CDR3 comprises 15 residues. Trimming pared 4 bases from V and 5 bases from J, leaving 15 bases between. Germline V gene data show CDR1 as MNHEY and CDR2 as SMNVEV (reference sequence). The CDR3 loop is CASSSYRDSHQPQHF. For the CDR3, the DNA is TGTGCCAGCAGTTCATACCGGGACTCTCATCAGCCCCAGCATTTT.

This chain connects TRBV7-2 to TRBJ1-4; D possibly corresponds to TRBD1 (6 bases). V shed 5 bases and J shed 4 bases, with 14 bases lying between them. Germline values: CDR1 SGHTA, CDR2 FQGNSA. The CDR3 has 15 amino acids. Here the CDR3 DNA reads TGTGCCAGCAGCGGTAGGACAGCCCTTAATGAAAAACTGTTTTTT. This gives the protein CASSGRTALNEKLFF.

The rearrangement joins TRBV18 to TRBJ2-5, with D unclear. This CDR3 is built from 14 residues. The germline V gene encodes CDR1 KGHSH and CDR2 LQKENI. V was pared by 3 bases and J by 2 bases, with 10 bases between. The CDR3 sequence: CASSPLVVQETQYF. Here the CDR3 DNA reads TGTGCCAGCTCACCTCTGGTCGTACAAGAGACCCAGTACTTC.

V usage is TRBV7-9 and J usage is TRBJ1-1, with D hard to call. This CDR3 is built from 13 residues. Germline lookup yields CDR1 SEHNR and CDR2 FQNEAQ (reference sequence). Trimming removed 4 bases at V and 4 bases at J, with 10 bases between. The CDR3 DNA reads as TGTGCCAGCAGCTCAATATTGGGCACTGAAGCTTTCTTT. It encodes CASSSILGTEAFF. Together with reference TRBV7-9 and TRBJ1-1, the CDR3 gives the full variable domain: DTGVSQNPRHKITKRGQNVTFRCDPISEHNRLYWYRQTLGQGPEFLTYFQNEAQLEKSRLLSDRFSAERPKGSFSTLEIQRTEQGDSAMYLCASSSILGTEAFFGQGTRLTVV.

This clone was seen a handful of times. The chain carries TRBV4-3 and TRBJ2-2; the match to TRBD1 covers 7 bases. Germline lookup yields CDR1 LGHNA and CDR2 YSLEER. The CDR3 loop spans 18 amino acids. After removal of 2 bases from V and 4 bases from J, the junction contained 13 bases not matched to a gene. The CDR3 here is CASSQSPPGQIFTGELFF. Written as DNA, the CDR3 is TGCGCCAGCAGCCAAAGTCCTCCGGGACAGATTTTCACCGGGGAGCTGTTTTTT.

This clone was recorded a few times. The gene calls are TRBV7-2 and TRBJ2-5; D call uncertain. This CDR3 contains 14 residues. Trimming cost V 0 bases and J 2 bases, with 7 bases left between them. Germline values: CDR1 SGHTA, CDR2 FQGNSA. CDR3 in DNA: TGTGCCAGCAGCTTAGCTTCAGGACAAGAGACCCAGTACTTC. It specifies CASSLASGQETQYF. The full variable domain, completed using reference TRBV7-2 and TRBJ2-5, is GAGVSQSPSNKVTEKGKDVELRCDPISGHTALYWYRQSLGQGLEFLIYFQGNSAPDKSGLPSDRFSAERTGGSVSTLTIQRTQQEDSAVYLCASSLASGQETQYFGPGTRLLVL.

The genes are TRBV15 and TRBJ2-4; D is unclear. Trimming removed 1 base from V and 0 bases from J, with 10 bases in between. CDR1 LNHNV and CDR2 YYDKDF come from the germline V gene (reference sequence). There are 16 residues in the CDR3. CDR3 in DNA: TGTGCCACCAGCAGAGTCACCCTGCTAGCCAAAAACATTCAGTACTTC. This encodes CATSRVTLLAKNIQYF. Looking up the rest from reference TRBV15 and TRBJ2-4 gives the full variable domain: DAMVIQNPRYQVTQFGKPVTLSCSQTLNHNVMYWYQQKSSQAPKLLFHYYDKDFNNEADTPDNFQSRRPNTSFCFLDIRSPGLGDTAMYLCATSRVTLLAKNIQYFGAGTRLSVL.

This clone showed up just a few times. The chain employs TRBV28 and TRBJ2-1, with 7 nucleotides matching TRBD2. Unmatched junction bases numbered 11, after V lost 7 bases and J lost 8 bases. The V gene's germline CDR1 is MDHEN and CDR2 SYDVKM. The CDR3 consists of 14 residues. The CDR3 DNA reads TGTGCCAGCAAATTAAGCGGGATCAGGGATGAGCAGTTCTTC. It translates to CASKLSGIRDEQFF.

The chain combines TRBV5-4 with TRBJ1-1; TRBD1 matches at 8 bases. Germline CDR1 SGHNT, CDR2 YYREEE (reference sequence). This CDR3 is 19 amino acids long. J lost 4 bases, V lost 0 bases, and 17 bases had no gene match. The CDR3 is CASSLDPLGTGSRGTEAFF. In DNA form, the CDR3 reads TGTGCCAGCAGCTTGGATCCTCTAGGGACAGGATCCAGGGGCACTGAAGCTTTCTTT.

This chain's CDR3 is CASSFRTGRNTEAFF. The CDR3 DNA reads TGTGCCAGCAGTTTCCGGACAGGGAGGAACACTGAAGCTTTCTTT. The chain couples TRBV6-5 to TRBJ1-1; 8 bases line up with TRBD1. The CDR3 sequence is 15 residues long. V was clipped by 4 bases and J by 1 base; unmatched bases: 5. Germline assignment: CDR1 MNHEY and CDR2 SVGAGI.

This clone turned up a few times. The CDR3 nucleotides are TGTGCCAGCAGCGCCCTCACCGGGACTAGCGGGACCCATGAGCAGTTCTTC. Translated: CASSALTGTSGTHEQFF. The rearrangement links TRBV11-2 to TRBJ2-1, with 13 bases aligning to TRBD2. Germline values: CDR1 SGHAT, CDR2 FQNNGV. V lost 5 bases and J lost 8; bases outside the gene matches: 12. The CDR3 runs 17 residues.

This clone was found a few times. The sample has other DNA sequences that encode this CDR3 too. The chain uses TRBV28 and TRBJ2-7; tentatively, D is TRBD1 (6 bases). The germline gives CDR1 MDHEN, CDR2 SYDVKM. The length of the CDR3 is 12 residues. Trimming took 6 bases from V and 0 from J, leaving 6 bases between them. DNA of the CDR3: TGTGCCAGCAGCAGGGGCTCCTACGAGCAGTACTTC. This gives the protein CASSRGSYEQYF.

This clone was found a few times. The J gene is TRBJ2-7, the V gene TRBV18; D is undetermined. CDR1 is KGHSH and CDR2 is LQKENI in the germline V gene. This CDR3 region has 13 residues. V lost 5 bases to trimming and J lost 2 bases, with 10 bases between them. This chain's CDR3 is CASSKDRTYEQYF. DNA of the CDR3: TGTGCCAGCTCAAAGGATAGGACCTACGAGCAGTACTTC.

V is TRBV27 and J is TRBJ2-1, with 8 bases fitting TRBD1. The germline V gene has CDR1 MNHEY and CDR2 SMNVEV (reference sequence). The CDR3 covers 13 residues. Losses at the gene ends were 7 bases for V and 8 bases for J; bases not matched to a gene: 7. The CDR3 bases are TGTGCCAGCATGAGGACAGGGTGGTATGAGCAGTTCTTC. Its translation: CASMRTGWYEQFF.

This clone was counted a few times. This rearrangement joins TRBV27 to TRBJ2-2, with D uncertain. V was trimmed by 5 bases and J by 3 bases, leaving 7 bases between them. The CDR3 consists of 13 residues. Germline loops: CDR1 MNHEY, CDR2 SMNVEV (reference sequence). The CDR3 is CASSPGHTGELFF. CDR3 coding DNA: TGTGCCAGCAGTCCTGGCCACACCGGGGAGCTGTTTTTT.

This rearrangement joins TRBV18 to TRBJ1-1; weak D call: TRBD1 (5 bases). V lost 0 bases, J lost 4 bases, and 12 bases lay in between. The CDR3 is 15 amino acids. Germline CDR1 reads KGHSH; CDR2 reads LQKENI. CDR3 sequence reads: CASSPPRGLGTEAFF. The CDR3 DNA reads TGTGCCAGCTCACCACCGCGGGGCCTAGGCACTGAAGCTTTCTTT.

This clone was observed a few times. This chain connects TRBV7-8 to TRBJ2-1, with TRBD2 matching over 7 bases. Germline V CDR1 and CDR2: SGHVS, FQNEAQ. This CDR3 contains 20 residues. Trimming removed 2 bases from V and 0 bases from J; junction bases left unmatched: 16. The CDR3 loop is CASSLTRLADARSSYNEQFF. The DNA for the CDR3 is TGTGCCAGCAGCTTAACTAGGCTAGCGGACGCTCGGAGCTCCTACAATGAGCAGTTCTTC.

V gene TRBV7-8 combines with J gene TRBJ2-1; TRBD2 agrees at 11 bases. V dropped 5 bases and J dropped 7; count of bases not matched to a gene: 13. The CDR3 is made up of 17 amino acids. The germline V gene encodes CDR1 SGHVS and CDR2 FQNEAQ. The DNA for the CDR3 is TGTGCCAGCAGCGTAATAATGGGACTAGCGGTTGGTAATGAGCAGTTCTTC. This sequence encodes CASSVIMGLAVGNEQFF.

This clone was picked up a small number of times. The rearrangement links TRBV11-3 to TRBJ2-3; D not resolved. Germline CDR1 is SGHNT and CDR2 is YENEEA. The CDR3 extends over 12 amino acids. The V end was cut by 6 bases, the J end by 2 bases, with 6 bases between. In nucleotides, the CDR3 is TGTGCCAGCAGGGGGAACACAGATACGCAGTATTTT. Protein sequence: CASRGNTDTQYF.

This clone was counted only a few times. V gene TRBV30 combines with J gene TRBJ2-5, with 8 bases that match TRBD1. V was clipped by 2 bases and J by 5 bases; unmatched bases: 4. The V gene's germline CDR1 is GTSNPN and CDR2 SVGIG (reference sequence). The CDR3 covers 13 residues. The CDR3 DNA sequence: TGTGCCTGGAGTCCAGGGGGCTGGGAGACCCAGTACTTC. Protein product: CAWSPGGWETQYF.

The rearrangement joins TRBV11-3 to TRBJ2-7, with a weak D call TRBD1 (6 bases). V lost 3 bases and J 6 bases, leaving 15 bases between the germline ends. Germline values: CDR1 SGHNT, CDR2 YENEEA. The CDR3 is 14 amino acids. The DNA of the CDR3 is TGTGCCAGCAGCTTGGAAGCAGGGGTGGGCGAGCAGTACTTC. It encodes CASSLEAGVGEQYF.